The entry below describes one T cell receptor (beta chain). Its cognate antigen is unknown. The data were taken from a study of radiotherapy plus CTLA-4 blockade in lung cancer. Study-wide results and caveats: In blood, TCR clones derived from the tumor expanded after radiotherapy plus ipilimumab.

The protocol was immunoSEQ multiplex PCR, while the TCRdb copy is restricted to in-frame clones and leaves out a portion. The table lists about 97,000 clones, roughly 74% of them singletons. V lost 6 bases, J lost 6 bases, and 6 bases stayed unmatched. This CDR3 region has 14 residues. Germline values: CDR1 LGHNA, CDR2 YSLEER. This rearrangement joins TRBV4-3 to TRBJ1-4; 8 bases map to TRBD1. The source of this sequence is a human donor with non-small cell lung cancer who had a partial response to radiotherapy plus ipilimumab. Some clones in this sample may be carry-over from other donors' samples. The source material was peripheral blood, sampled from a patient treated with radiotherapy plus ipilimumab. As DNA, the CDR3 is TGCGCCAGCAGTCCAGGGGGCCCCGATGAAAAACTGTTTTTT. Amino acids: CASSPGGPDEKLFF.